The T cell receptor (beta chain) under discussion was sequenced for a study of CD8 T cells in ankylosing spondylitis. Overall study results and limits: Clones linked with disease were CD8+ and fairly uncommon in the peripheral blood. A motif in TCR beta, a set of 8 or 9 highly homologous variants, appeared characteristic of ankylosing spondylitis blood. Previously reported in reactive arthritis synovial fluid and blood were some of the motif variants. Reports say disease-linked clones showed up significantly more in matched ankylosing spondylitis synovial fluid.

Library preparation for TCR beta used quantitative 5'-RACE with molecular barcodes. TCRdb re-derived calls from the 5' RACE reads in MiXCR, one entry per CDR3 protein. The table shows a few hundred thousand distinct CDR3 sequences, with 8% occurring only once. This clonotype showed up just a few times. Its target is unknown. V was pared by 5 bases and J by 4 bases, with 6 bases of the junction left unmatched. Germline-derived CDR1 and CDR2 are MDHEN and SYDVKM. This CDR3 has 15 residues. Sequenced material: blood, either unsorted or a sorted T cell fraction (not recorded which). The gene calls are TRBV28 and TRBJ2-7, with 12 nucleotides matching TRBD2. This TCR was sampled from a male donor with ankylosing spondylitis. DNA of the CDR3: TGTGCCAGCAGTACTCTGACTAGCGGGAGTTACGAGCAGTACTTC. The encoded protein is CASSTLTSGSYEQYF.